This is a list of T cell receptor beta chains from one sample in a study of shared clonotypes between healthy human individuals. Only in-frame clones appear in the TCRdb table, and some are missing; sequencing was by immunoSEQ multiplex PCR. This table holds 2 million to 3 million clones, approximately 93% found once. The source material was naive CD4+ T cells from PBMCs. These receptors all stem from a man aged 18 to 35 in good health. Some clones in this sample may be carry-over from other donors' samples. Each CDR3 is given with its conserved first and last residue. A D gene is named only where the DNA matches it firmly. Size tells how often a clone was seen (once, few, many) or the class of an expanded clone, and some rows leave it out.

.,TRBJ1-1,TRBD1,TRBV5-1,CASSRRGTGGSSEAFF,TGCGCCAGCAGCCGCCGAGGGACAGGGGGATCGAGTGAAGCTTTCTTT
.,TRBJ1-5,.,TRBV27,CASSLRGRNQPQHF,TGTGCCAGCAGTTTGCGAGGACGTAACCAGCCCCAGCATTTT
.,TRBJ2-7,TRBD1,TRBV7-2,CASSLAGTGGREQYF,TGTGCCAGCAGCTTAGCTGGGACAGGGGGCAGGGAGCAGTACTTC
.,TRBJ2-1,TRBD1,TRBV10-3,CAISTSTLPGQGFNEQFF,TGTGCCATCAGTACAAGCACACTTCCGGGACAGGGCTTCAATGAGCAGTTCTTC
.,TRBJ1-1,.,TRBV7-2,CASSNDRGGEAFF,TGTGCCAGCAGCAACGATAGGGGGGGTGAAGCTTTCTTT
.,TRBJ1-6,.,TRBV10-3,CAISERADSPLHF,TGTGCCATCAGTGAGAGGGCGGATTCACCCCTCCACTTT
.,TRBJ2-1,.,TRBV29-1,CSVLSSDRSYNEQFF,TGCAGCGTCCTTAGCTCCGACAGGTCCTACAATGAGCAGTTCTTC
.,TRBJ2-7,TRBD2,TRBV5-4,CASSLAASGISYEQYF,TGTGCCAGCAGCTTGGCCGCTAGCGGGATATCCTACGAGCAGTACTTC
.,TRBJ2-7,TRBD2,TRBV25-1,CASSLSGIGTYEQYF,TGTGCCAGCAGTTTAAGCGGGATCGGGACCTACGAGCAGTACTTC
.,TRBJ2-4,.,TRBV19,CASNPQGAKNIQYF,TGTGCCAGTAATCCACAGGGAGCCAAAAACATTCAGTACTTC
.,TRBJ1-3,.,TRBV6-1,CASSEARRRDTIYF,TGTGCCAGCAGTGAAGCCAGAAGGAGAGACACCATATATTTT
.,TRBJ1-1,.,TRBV2,CASRQENTEAFF,TGTGCCAGCAGGCAAGAGAACACTGAAGCTTTCTTT
.,TRBJ1-2,TRBD1,TRBV28,CASTPRDRVVYGYTF,TGTGCCAGCACTCCCCGGGACAGGGTAGTTTATGGCTACACCTTC
.,TRBJ2-7,.,TRBV7-2,CASSLSPFKQYF,TGTGCCAGCAGCTTAAGCCCATTCAAGCAGTACTTC
once,TRBJ2-7,.,TRBV5-1,CASRKGPEQYF,TGCGCCAGCAGGAAGGGGCCAGAGCAGTACTTC
.,TRBJ1-2,.,TRBV28,CASSPGHLTNYGYTF,TGTGCCAGCAGTCCCGGACACCTGACTAACTATGGCTACACCTTC
.,TRBJ2-3,TRBD1,TRBV7-7,CASSPGQGPDTQYF,TGTGCCAGCAGCCCGGGACAGGGACCAGATACGCAGTATTTT